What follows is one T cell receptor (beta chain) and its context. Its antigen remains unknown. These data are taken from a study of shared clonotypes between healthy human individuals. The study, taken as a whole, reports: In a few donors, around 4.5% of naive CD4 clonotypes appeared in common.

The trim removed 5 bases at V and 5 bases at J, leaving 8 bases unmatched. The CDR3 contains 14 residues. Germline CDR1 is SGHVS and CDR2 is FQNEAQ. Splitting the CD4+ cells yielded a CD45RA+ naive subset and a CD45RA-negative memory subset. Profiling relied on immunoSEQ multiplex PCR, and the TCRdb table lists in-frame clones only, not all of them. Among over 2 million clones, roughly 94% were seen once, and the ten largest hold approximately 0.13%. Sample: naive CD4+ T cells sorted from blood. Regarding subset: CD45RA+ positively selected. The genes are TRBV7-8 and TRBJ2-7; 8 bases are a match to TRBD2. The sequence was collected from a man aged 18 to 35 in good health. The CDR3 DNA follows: TGTGCCAGCAGCCGTCGGGAGGGCATCAACGAGCAGTACTTC. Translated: CASSRREGINEQYF.